Below, 31 T cell receptor beta chains from the same sample are listed, as sequenced in a study of T cell repertoires in cytomegalovirus infection. What these receptors recognize is not known. From the reads, TCRdb called clonotypes with MiXCR, one entry per CDR3 protein. The data show around 900,000 distinct CDR3 sequences, with roughly 30% seen just once and around an eighth held by the top ten. The sample consisted of cultured CD8+ T cells from PBMCs, taken from culture after CMV antigen stimulation. These receptors all come from a human donor in good health (CMV status not recorded). Some clones in this sample may be carry-over from other donors' samples.

The chain links TRBV7-9 to TRBJ2-5, with D perhaps matching TRBD2 (5 bases). Between the trimmed V and J ends, which lost 8 bases and 4 bases, there was a span of 14 bases. This CDR3 is 13 amino acids long. The germline CDR1 and CDR2 sequences are SEHNR and FQNEAQ (reference sequence). The CDR3 protein is CASVLRTAETQYF. The CDR3 coding sequence is TGTGCCAGCGTCCTGAGGACTGCAGAGACCCAGTACTTC. Complete variable domain (other parts from reference TRBV7-9 and TRBJ2-5): DTGVSQNPRHKITKRGQNVTFRCDPISEHNRLYWYRQTLGQGPEFLTYFQNEAQLEKSRLLSDRFSAERPKGSFSTLEIQRTEQGDSAMYLCASVLRTAETQYFGPGTRLLVL.

On this clonotype itself: This clone may be a read error of a much larger clone one base away. This chain links TRBV25-1 with TRBJ2-3; maybe TRBD2 (6 bases). Germline V CDR1 and CDR2: MGHDK, SYGVNS. V was shortened by 1 base and J by 1 base, with 9 bases between the two germline ends. The CDR3 covers 15 residues. The CDR3 DNA is TGTGCCAGCAGTGAATGGGGGGACGGCACAGATACGCAGTATTTT. It codes for CASSEWGDGTDTQYF. The full variable domain, its missing parts supplied by reference TRBV25-1 and TRBJ2-3, is EADIYQTPRYLVIGTGKKITLECSQTMGHDKMYWYQQDPGMELHLIHYSYGVNSTEKGDLSSESTVSRIRTEHFPLTLESARPSHTSQYLCASSEWGDGTDTQYFGPGTRLTVL.

The chain has TRBV7-9 and TRBJ2-1, with 9 bases aligning to TRBD2. Germline CDR1 is SEHNR and CDR2 is FQNEAQ (reference sequence). Trimming at V came to 5 bases and at J to 8 bases, leaving 10 bases not matched to a gene. This CDR3 is built from 15 residues. CDR3 nucleotides: TGTGCCAGCAGCGGTAGCGGGGGAAGAATCGATGAGCAGTTCTTC. This gives the protein CASSGSGGRIDEQFF.

This clonotype was counted at least ten times. V gene TRBV19 combines with J gene TRBJ1-1, with 8 bases aligning to TRBD1. Germline V gives CDR1 LNHDA, CDR2 SQIVND (reference sequence). V shed 7 bases and J 11 bases; nucleotides not matched to a gene: 9. The CDR3 has 12 amino acids. CDR3 nucleotides: TGTGCCAGTAAGAAATCAGGGGGCGATGCTTTCTTT. This translates into CASKKSGGDAFF. Combining the CDR3 with reference TRBV19 and TRBJ1-1 gives the whole variable domain DGGITQSPKYLFRKEGQNVTLSCEQNLNHDAMYWYRQDPGQGLRLIYYSQIVNDFQKGDIAEGYSVSREKKESFPLTVTSAQKNPTAFYLCASKKSGGDAFFGQGTRLTVV.

This clonotype was counted a few times. The chain has TRBV12-3 or TRBV12-4 and TRBJ2-5; 7 bases are a match to TRBD1. V was clipped by 6 bases and J by 5 bases; unmatched bases: 15. The CDR3 extends over 16 amino acids. CDR3 loop: CASRPEAGGIGETQYF. The CDR3, as DNA: TGTGCCAGCAGACCCGAGGCAGGGGGAATAGGGGAGACCCAGTACTTC.

This clonotype turned up a few times. J is TRBJ2-3 and V is TRBV5-4; TRBD2 matches at 11 bases. V was pared by 6 bases and J by 2 bases, with 8 bases of the junction left unmatched. From germline, CDR1 is SGHNT and CDR2 YYREEE (reference sequence). This CDR3 contains 16 residues. In DNA form, the CDR3 reads TGTGCCAGCACCCCGACTAGCGGGGCCTCCACAGATACGCAGTATTTT. Translation: CASTPTSGASTDTQYF.

This sequence joins TRBV6-5 and TRBJ2-4; 8 positions agree with TRBD1. J was trimmed by 1 base and V by 1 base; bases with no gene match: 9. There are 18 residues in the CDR3. Germline V gives CDR1 MNHEY, CDR2 SVGAGI. The CDR3 DNA sequence: TGTGCCAGCAGTTACTTCCCCGACAGGGGCAAGGCCAAAAACATTCAGTACTTC. Its protein is CASSYFPDRGKAKNIQYF.

This clonotype was seen a handful of times. This chain uses TRBV7-2 with TRBJ2-7; D call uncertain. V dropped 0 bases and J dropped 2 bases, with 11 bases sitting between them. The CDR3 has 15 amino acids. CDR1 and CDR2 from the germline V gene are SGHTA and FQGNSA. CDR3: CASSLAVGNAYEQYF. The CDR3 DNA reads TGTGCCAGCAGCTTAGCGGTGGGGAACGCCTACGAGCAGTACTTC.

This clonotype occurred many times. The chain joins TRBV12-3 or TRBV12-4 to TRBJ2-5; the match to TRBD1 covers 8 bases. Trimming cost V 5 bases and J 4 bases; bases outside gene matches: 9. The CDR3 consists of 15 residues. The CDR3 spells CASSRIRDRRETQYF. The CDR3 nucleotides are TGTGCCAGCAGTCGAATCCGGGACAGGCGAGAGACCCAGTACTTC.

A few counts support this clonotype. The rearrangement uses TRBV2 and TRBJ2-7, with D hard to call. Trimming shortened V by 6 bases and J by 3 bases, and 9 bases separated the two germline ends. The germline gives CDR1 SNHLY, CDR2 FYNNEI. This CDR3 region has 12 residues. Here the CDR3 DNA reads TGTGCCAGCAGAAACGGTTTCTACGAGCAGTACTTC. As protein: CASRNGFYEQYF.

The chain links TRBV7-9 to TRBJ1-2; D is possibly TRBD1 (5 bases). The CDR3 consists of 16 residues. The ends were cut back, 5 bases at V and 4 bases at J, with 20 bases in the middle. Germline CDR1 is SEHNR and CDR2 is FQNEAQ (reference sequence). The CDR3 region is CASSGGDGGTVYGYTF. CDR3 in DNA: TGTGCCAGCAGCGGGGGGGACGGAGGAACAGTCTATGGCTACACCTTC.

The table lists this clonotype with a few counts. The chain links TRBV29-1 to TRBJ2-7, with D perhaps matching TRBD1 (6 bases). Germline lookup yields CDR1 SQVTM and CDR2 ANQGSEA. Trimming stripped 3 bases from V and 0 bases from J, with 12 bases between. This CDR3 has 14 residues. The CDR3 DNA reads as TGCAGCGTTGACGGGGACACCTCCTCCTACGAGCAGTACTTC. Its protein is CSVDGDTSSYEQYF.

The chain uses TRBV4-1 and TRBJ1-2; D uncertain. The CDR3 consists of 14 residues. Germline V gives CDR1 MGHRA, CDR2 YSYEKL. The germline V and J ends were trimmed by 0 bases and 5 bases, with 10 bases remaining between them. This CDR3 reads CASSQEGRNYGYTF. As DNA, the CDR3 is TGCGCCAGCAGCCAAGAAGGGCGTAATTATGGCTACACCTTC.

This clonotype was observed many times. The chain has TRBV6-2 or TRBV6-3 and TRBJ2-3; 7 positions match TRBD1. The germline V gene has CDR1 MNHEY and CDR2 SVGEGT. There are 17 residues in the CDR3. With V trimmed by 2 bases and J by 4 bases, 12 bases remained unmatched. CDR3 amino acids: CASSYPPGGVSPDTQYF. CDR3 in DNA: TGTGCCAGCAGTTACCCCCCAGGGGGTGTGTCCCCAGATACGCAGTATTTT.

V gene TRBV6-5 combines with J gene TRBJ2-1; 10 bases agree with TRBD2. V dropped 0 bases and J dropped 7; count of bases not matched to a gene: 6. CDR1 is MNHEY, CDR2 SVGAGI, per germline. The CDR3 has 16 amino acids. Here the CDR3 DNA reads TGTGCCAGCAGTTACTCGAAAGCGGGGGGGCGTAATGAGCAGTTCTTC. Translation gives CASSYSKAGGRNEQFF.

V usage is TRBV16 and J usage is TRBJ2-1, with a weak D call TRBD1 (6 bases). The germline CDR1 and CDR2 sequences are KGHSY and FQNENV. This CDR3 has 15 residues. V was pared by 0 bases and J by 9 bases, with 15 bases between. The CDR3 DNA reads TGTGCCAGCAGCCAATCTGGGGGCAGGGCTAGTGAGCAGTTCTTC. The encoded protein is CASSQSGGRASEQFF.

CDR3 in amino acids: CASSSSRGDETQYF. The CDR3 DNA follows: TGTGCCAGCAGCTCCTCTCGGGGTGACGAGACCCAGTACTTC. The V gene is TRBV9, the J gene TRBJ2-5; D is perhaps TRBD2 (5 bases). V lost 4 bases to trimming and J lost 5 bases, with 15 bases between them. This CDR3 comprises 14 residues. CDR1 and CDR2 (germline): SGDLS, YYNGEE. Variable domain in full (rest from reference TRBV9 and TRBJ2-5): DSGVTQTPKHLITATGQRVTLRCSPRSGDLSVYWYQQSLDQGLQFLIQYYNGEERAKGNILERFSAQQFPDLHSELNLSSLELGDSALYFCASSSSRGDETQYFGPGTRLLVL.

Ten or more counts support this clonotype. The chain employs TRBV7-8 and TRBJ2-1, with 7 nucleotides matching TRBD1. The CDR3 has 17 residues. With 4 bases clipped from V and 9 bases from J, the junction kept 18 bases outside the gene matches. Germline V gene lookup returns CDR1 SGHVS and CDR2 FQNEAQ. The CDR3 DNA reads TGTGCCAGCAGCTACGTTTATCTAGGGGGCTCAGAGGGTGAGCAGTTCTTC. Translating it yields CASSYVYLGGSEGEQFF.

V usage is TRBV20-1 and J usage is TRBJ2-3, with 8 nucleotides matching TRBD2. V trimming: 3 bases; J trimming: 2 bases; junction bases outside the gene matches: 4. The CDR3 spans 14 residues. CDR1 DFQATT and CDR2 SNEGSKA come from the germline V gene (reference sequence). The CDR3 protein is CSARGLVFTDTQYF. The CDR3 DNA reads TGCAGTGCTAGGGGACTAGTTTTCACAGATACGCAGTATTTT.

The V gene is TRBV20-1, the J gene TRBJ1-2; no clear D. The germline gives CDR1 DFQATT, CDR2 SNEGSKA (reference sequence). The CDR3 spans 15 residues. Trimming cost V 0 bases and J 2 bases, with 13 bases left between them. CDR3 DNA sequence: TGCAGTGCTAGAGAGGTCTCGGTGGGAAACTATGGCTACACCTTC. It specifies CSAREVSVGNYGYTF.

In this sample, this clonotype turned up a few times. The rearrangement joins TRBV27 to TRBJ2-2; 9 positions match TRBD2. The V gene end was trimmed by 3 bases and the J gene end by 0 bases; junction bases not matched to a gene: 5. Germline CDR1 MNHEY, CDR2 SMNVEV (reference sequence). The CDR3 length is 17 residues. CDR3 sequence: CASSFSGGPANTGELFF. In nucleotides, the CDR3 is TGTGCCAGCAGTTTTAGCGGGGGCCCCGCGAACACCGGGGAGCTGTTTTTT.

This chain connects TRBV2 to TRBJ2-2; 7 bases line up with TRBD1. V trimming: 7 bases; J trimming: 5 bases; junction bases outside the gene matches: 7. Per the germline V gene, CDR1 is SNHLY and CDR2 is FYNNEI. This CDR3 has 14 amino acids. CDR3 region: CASTQTGWTGELFF. In DNA form, the CDR3 reads TGTGCCAGCACCCAGACAGGGTGGACCGGGGAGCTGTTTTTT.

This rearrangement joins TRBV11-1 to TRBJ2-5; D unclear. The germline V and J ends were trimmed by 11 bases and 4 bases, with 11 bases remaining between them. CDR3 size: 11 residues. CDR1 SGHAT and CDR2 FQDESV come from the germline V gene (reference sequence). The CDR3: CAGPLRETQYF. CDR3 sequence (DNA): TGTGCCGGCCCCCTCCGAGAGACCCAGTACTTC. Complete variable domain (other parts from reference TRBV11-1 and TRBJ2-5): EAEVAQSPRYKITEKSQAVAFWCDPISGHATLYWYRQILGQGPELLVQFQDESVVDDSQLPKDRFSAERLKGVDSTLKIQPAELGDSAMYLCAGPLRETQYFGPGTRLLVL.

This clonotype showed up just a few times. V and J are TRBV19 and TRBJ1-5, with D uncertain. The germline V gene has CDR1 LNHDA and CDR2 SQIVND (reference sequence). V gave up 0 bases and J gave up 1 base, with 7 bases separating them. The CDR3 runs 15 residues. CDR3 coding DNA: TGTGCCAGTAGTATAGATTGGGCCAGCAATCAGCCCCAGCATTTT. Encoded protein: CASSIDWASNQPQHF.

This clonotype was counted ten times or more. The J gene is TRBJ2-7, the V gene TRBV7-6; D is perhaps TRBD2 (5 bases). Trimming took 4 bases from V and 3 from J, leaving 22 bases between them. This CDR3 spans 17 amino acids. The germline V gene has CDR1 SGHVS and CDR2 FNYEAQ. CDR3 sequence reads: CASSYPPEGPGYYEQYF. The CDR3 nucleotides are TGTGCCAGCAGCTATCCCCCCGAGGGTCCGGGGTACTACGAGCAGTACTTC.

This clonotype was counted a few times. The V and J genes are TRBV6-1 and TRBJ2-3, with 14 nucleotides matching TRBD2. The length of the CDR3 is 16 residues. V gave up 3 bases and J gave up 5 bases; unmatched junction bases: 4. Germline V gene lookup returns CDR1 MNHNS and CDR2 SASEGT. The CDR3 bases are TGTGCCAGCAGTGAGACTAGCGGGGGGGCTAGAGATACGCAGTATTTT. The encoded protein is CASSETSGGARDTQYF.

The V and J genes are TRBV2 and TRBJ1-6; D gene unclear. This CDR3 has 15 residues. Germline CDR1 is SNHLY and CDR2 is FYNNEI. Trimming stripped 2 bases from V and 0 bases from J, with 5 bases between. Here the CDR3 DNA reads TGTGCCAGCAGTGAACGGAGCTCCTATAATTCACCCCTCCACTTT. Its translation is CASSERSSYNSPLHF.

As DNA, the CDR3 is TGCAGCGTTGATTCCGGGACAGGGTATAACACCGGGGAGCTGTTTTTT. Its protein is CSVDSGTGYNTGELFF. The chain links TRBV29-1 to TRBJ2-2; 9 bases agree with TRBD1. From germline, CDR1 is SQVTM and CDR2 ANQGSEA. The J segment lost 2 bases and the V segment lost 3 bases, leaving 7 bases of the junction unmatched. The CDR3 is 16 residues long.

This clonotype was observed a few times. The chain combines TRBV3-1 with TRBJ1-2, with a possible D match to TRBD1 (6 bases). The germline V gene encodes CDR1 LGHDT and CDR2 YNNKEL (reference sequence). The CDR3 runs to 15 residues. Trimming removed 4 bases at V and 1 base at J, with 13 bases between. The CDR3 reads CASSRRDTYNYGYTF. CDR3 DNA sequence: TGTGCCAGCAGCCGCCGGGACACCTATAACTATGGCTACACCTTC.

Only a few counts were recorded for this clonotype. The rearrangement links TRBV5-4 to TRBJ2-2; D uncertain. Trimming cost V 1 base and J 4 bases, with 11 bases left between them. There are 15 residues in the CDR3. Germline CDR1 is SGHNT and CDR2 is YYREEE (reference sequence). CDR3 sequence reads: CASSLSEFSTGELFF. The CDR3 DNA follows: TGTGCCAGCAGCTTGTCCGAATTTTCCACCGGGGAGCTGTTTTTT.

This clonotype turned up a few times. V usage is TRBV27 and J usage is TRBJ2-1, with D uncertain. Trimming removed 2 bases at V and 8 bases at J, with 16 bases between. The CDR3 extends over 15 amino acids. The V gene's germline CDR1 is MNHEY and CDR2 SMNVEV (reference sequence). CDR3 loop: CASSLDTVPPHEQFF. The CDR3 region has the DNA TGTGCCAGCAGTTTAGATACGGTCCCGCCCCATGAGCAGTTCTTC.